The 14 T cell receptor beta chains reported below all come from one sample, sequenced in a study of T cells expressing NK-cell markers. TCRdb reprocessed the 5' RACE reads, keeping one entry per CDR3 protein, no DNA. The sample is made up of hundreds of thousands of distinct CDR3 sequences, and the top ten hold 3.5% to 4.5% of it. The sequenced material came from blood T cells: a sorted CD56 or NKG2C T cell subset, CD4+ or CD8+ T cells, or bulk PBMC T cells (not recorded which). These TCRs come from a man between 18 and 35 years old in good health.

CDR3 loop: CSGRDRGVTETQYF. The rearrangement links TRBV29-1 to TRBJ2-5; TCRdb indicates TRBD1, and absent DNA this call remains unverified. CDR1 SQVTM and CDR2 ANQGSEA come from the germline V gene. The CDR3 length is 14 residues.

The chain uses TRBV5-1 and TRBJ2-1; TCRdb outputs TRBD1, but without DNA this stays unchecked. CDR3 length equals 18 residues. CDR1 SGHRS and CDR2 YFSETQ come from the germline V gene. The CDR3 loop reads CASSLMAGKVEAYNEQFF.

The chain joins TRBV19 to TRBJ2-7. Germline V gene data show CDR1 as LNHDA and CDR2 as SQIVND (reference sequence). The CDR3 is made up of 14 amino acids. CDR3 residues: CASSMAVFGYEQYF.

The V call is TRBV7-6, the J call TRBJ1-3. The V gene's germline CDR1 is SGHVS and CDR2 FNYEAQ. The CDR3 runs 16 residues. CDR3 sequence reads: CASSRETADSGNTIYF.

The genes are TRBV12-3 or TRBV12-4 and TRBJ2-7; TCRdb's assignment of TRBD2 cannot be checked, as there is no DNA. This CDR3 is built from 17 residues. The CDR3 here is CASSLVAGTPGPYEQYF.

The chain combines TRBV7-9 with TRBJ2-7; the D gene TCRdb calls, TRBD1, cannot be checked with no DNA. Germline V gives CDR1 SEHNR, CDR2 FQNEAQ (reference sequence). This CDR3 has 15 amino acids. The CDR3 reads CASPPPEVFSYEQYF.

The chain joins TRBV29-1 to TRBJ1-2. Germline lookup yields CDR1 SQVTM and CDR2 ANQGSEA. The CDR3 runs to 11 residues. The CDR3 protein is CSDVRNYGYTF.

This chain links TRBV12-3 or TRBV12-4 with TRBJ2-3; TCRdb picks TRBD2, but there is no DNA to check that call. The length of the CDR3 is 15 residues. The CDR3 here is CASSETSGSPDTQYF.

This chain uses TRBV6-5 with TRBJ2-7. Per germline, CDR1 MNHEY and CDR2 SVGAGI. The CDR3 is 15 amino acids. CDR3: CASSSPIGIPYEQYF.

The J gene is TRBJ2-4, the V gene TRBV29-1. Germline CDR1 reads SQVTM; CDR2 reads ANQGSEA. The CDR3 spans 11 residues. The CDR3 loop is CSVGEKNIQYF.

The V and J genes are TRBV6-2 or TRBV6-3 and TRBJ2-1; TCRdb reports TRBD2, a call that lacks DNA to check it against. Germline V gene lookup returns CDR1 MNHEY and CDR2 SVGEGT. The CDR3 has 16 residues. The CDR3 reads CASRNGLAGAYNEQFF.

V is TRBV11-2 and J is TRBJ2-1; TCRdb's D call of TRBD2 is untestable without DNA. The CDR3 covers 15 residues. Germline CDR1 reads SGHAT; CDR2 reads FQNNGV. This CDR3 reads CASSSWTSGNYAQFF.

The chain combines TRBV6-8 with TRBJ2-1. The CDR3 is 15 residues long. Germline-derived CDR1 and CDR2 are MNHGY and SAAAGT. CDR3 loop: CASSYGVGSYNEQFF.

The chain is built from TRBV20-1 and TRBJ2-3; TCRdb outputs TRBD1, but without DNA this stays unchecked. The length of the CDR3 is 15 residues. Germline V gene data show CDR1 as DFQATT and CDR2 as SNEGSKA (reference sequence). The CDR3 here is CSAEPDRGSTDTQYF.